A selection of T cell receptor beta chains follows, all from one sample in a study of control samples from healthy donors and cancer patients. Generated by immunoSEQ multiplex PCR, the TCRdb table keeps only in-frame clones and is missing some. The table has some 100,000 clones, roughly 90% seen once. The specimen sequenced was blood. The receptors here all came from a woman aged 50 to 60 in good health. CDR3s include the opening cysteine and the closing phenylalanine or tryptophan. The D gene is left open where the match is weak. Size values are once, few and many counts, or a class for expanded clones, and some rows have none.

j_call: TRBJ2-1; clone_size: once; d_call: -; v_call: TRBV11-3; cdr3_aa: CASSSPRDFRGNNEQFF; cdr3_nt: TGTGCCAGCAGCTCCCCCCGGGACTTCAGGGGAAACAATGAGCAGTTCTTC
j_call: TRBJ2-1; clone_size: -; d_call: TRBD2; v_call: TRBV5-8; cdr3_aa: CASSLGLAGMNEQFF; cdr3_nt: TGTGCCAGCAGCTTGGGGCTAGCGGGGATGAATGAGCAGTTCTTC
j_call: TRBJ1-1; clone_size: -; d_call: -; v_call: TRBV21-1; cdr3_aa: CASSKGPEAFF; cdr3_nt: TGTGCCAGCAGCAAAGGACCCGAAGCTTTCTTT
j_call: TRBJ1-2; clone_size: -; d_call: TRBD1; v_call: TRBV9; cdr3_aa: CASSRTGTAYGYTF; cdr3_nt: TGTGCCAGCAGCAGGACAGGGACGGCCTATGGCTACACCTTC
j_call: TRBJ2-4; clone_size: -; d_call: TRBD2; v_call: TRBV18; cdr3_aa: CASSPPTSGGQNIQYF; cdr3_nt: TGTGCCAGCTCACCACCGACTAGCGGGGGCCAAAACATTCAGTACTTC
j_call: TRBJ2-1; clone_size: once; d_call: -; v_call: TRBV7-2; cdr3_aa: CASSPRTNAHNEQFF; cdr3_nt: TGTGCCAGCAGCCCACGGACCAACGCGCACAATGAGCAGTTCTTC
j_call: TRBJ1-4; clone_size: many; d_call: -; v_call: TRBV27; cdr3_aa: CASSLIGGLGEKLFF; cdr3_nt: TGTGCCAGCAGTTTGATCGGGGGTTTGGGTGAAAAACTGTTTTTT
j_call: TRBJ2-1; clone_size: -; d_call: TRBD2; v_call: TRBV15; cdr3_aa: CATSRDLAGGLINEQFF; cdr3_nt: TGTGCCACCAGCAGAGATCTAGCGGGAGGGTTAATCAATGAGCAGTTCTTC
j_call: TRBJ2-5; clone_size: few; d_call: -; v_call: TRBV5-4; cdr3_aa: CASSSGPQETQYF; cdr3_nt: TGTGCCAGCAGCTCGGGGCCACAAGAGACCCAGTACTTC
j_call: TRBJ1-6; clone_size: -; d_call: -; v_call: TRBV15; cdr3_aa: CATSKDINNSPLHF; cdr3_nt: TGTGCCACCAGCAAGGACATCAATAATTCACCCCTCCACTTT
j_call: TRBJ2-7; clone_size: -; d_call: -; v_call: TRBV6-5; cdr3_aa: CASSYLNGVWYF; cdr3_nt: TGTGCCAGCAGTTACCTGAATGGGGTTTGGTACTTC
j_call: TRBJ2-4; clone_size: -; d_call: -; v_call: TRBV29-1; cdr3_aa: CSVVSGIQYF; cdr3_nt: TGCAGCGTTGTGTCAGGCATTCAGTACTTC
j_call: TRBJ1-2; clone_size: -; d_call: TRBD1; v_call: TRBV29-1; cdr3_aa: CSVGDRGAVGYTF; cdr3_nt: TGCAGCGTGGGCGACAGGGGGGCGGTTGGCTACACCTTC
j_call: TRBJ2-3; clone_size: -; d_call: TRBD1; v_call: TRBV19; cdr3_aa: CASSRAGGPPASTDTQYF; cdr3_nt: TGTGCCAGTAGTCGGGCAGGGGGCCCCCCAGCTAGCACAGATACGCAGTATTTT
j_call: TRBJ1-2; clone_size: -; d_call: -; v_call: TRBV28; cdr3_aa: CASSYVGDYGYTF; cdr3_nt: TGTGCCAGCAGTTACGTCGGGGACTATGGCTACACCTTC
j_call: TRBJ2-1; clone_size: -; d_call: -; v_call: TRBV11-2; cdr3_aa: CASSRNSDNEQFF; cdr3_nt: TGTGCCAGCAGCCGAAATTCCGACAATGAGCAGTTCTTC
j_call: TRBJ2-7; clone_size: -; d_call: TRBD1; v_call: TRBV18; cdr3_aa: CASSPGTGAYEQYF; cdr3_nt: TGTGCCAGCTCACCAGGGACAGGGGCCTACGAGCAGTACTTC
j_call: TRBJ1-5; clone_size: -; d_call: -; v_call: TRBV5-8; cdr3_aa: CASSLELAGVSNQPQHF; cdr3_nt: TGTGCCAGCAGCTTGGAACTGGCAGGCGTAAGCAATCAGCCCCAGCATTTT
j_call: TRBJ1-2; clone_size: -; d_call: -; v_call: TRBV7-9; cdr3_aa: CASSLGEGSYGYTF; cdr3_nt: TGTGCCAGCAGCTTAGGGGAGGGGTCCTATGGCTACACCTTC
j_call: TRBJ2-5; clone_size: -; d_call: TRBD1; v_call: TRBV29-1; cdr3_aa: CSVVFDRVQETQYF; cdr3_nt: TGCAGCGTTGTCTTTGACAGGGTCCAAGAGACCCAGTACTTC
j_call: TRBJ1-5; clone_size: -; d_call: -; v_call: TRBV30; cdr3_aa: CAWSPEGGMSNQPQHF; cdr3_nt: TGTGCCTGGAGCCCTGAGGGGGGAATGAGCAATCAGCCCCAGCATTTT
j_call: TRBJ1-2; clone_size: -; d_call: TRBD1; v_call: TRBV7-9; cdr3_aa: CASSLEGAGYGYTF; cdr3_nt: TGTGCCAGCAGCTTAGAGGGGGCTGGTTATGGCTACACCTTC
j_call: TRBJ1-1; clone_size: -; d_call: -; v_call: TRBV4-1; cdr3_aa: CASSQDTSARTEAFF; cdr3_nt: TGCGCCAGCAGCCAAGATACGTCGGCGCGAACTGAAGCTTTCTTT
j_call: TRBJ1-4; clone_size: once; d_call: -; v_call: TRBV3-1/TRBV3-2; cdr3_aa: CASSQRVGSREKLFF; cdr3_nt: TGTGCCAGCAGCCAAAGGGTGGGTTCGAGGGAAAAACTGTTTTTT
j_call: TRBJ1-1; clone_size: few; d_call: TRBD1; v_call: TRBV7-2; cdr3_aa: CASSPGGTGRTAFF; cdr3_nt: TGTGCCAGCAGCCCCGGGGGGACAGGGCGTACGGCTTTCTTT
j_call: TRBJ2-5; clone_size: few; d_call: -; v_call: TRBV24-1; cdr3_aa: CATSDFLTAQETQYF; cdr3_nt: TGTGCCACCAGTGATTTCCTTACGGCTCAAGAGACCCAGTACTTC
j_call: TRBJ2-1; clone_size: once; d_call: -; v_call: TRBV18; cdr3_aa: CASSPPGPNEQFF; cdr3_nt: TGTGCCAGCTCACCCCCAGGGCCCAATGAGCAGTTCTTC
j_call: TRBJ2-1; clone_size: -; d_call: -; v_call: TRBV12-3/TRBV12-4; cdr3_aa: CASSSTGGGEQFF; cdr3_nt: TGTGCCAGCAGTTCAACAGGGGGGGGTGAGCAGTTCTTC
j_call: TRBJ2-2; clone_size: -; d_call: TRBD1; v_call: TRBV13; cdr3_aa: CASRGQQNTGELFF; cdr3_nt: TGTGCCAGTCGGGGACAGCAGAACACCGGGGAGCTGTTTTTT
j_call: TRBJ2-6; clone_size: -; d_call: -; v_call: TRBV24-1; cdr3_aa: CATRGKGTGANVLTF; cdr3_nt: TGTGCCACCAGGGGAAAGGGAACTGGGGCCAACGTCCTGACTTTC
j_call: TRBJ2-3; clone_size: -; d_call: -; v_call: TRBV7-6; cdr3_aa: CASSFDHTDTQYF; cdr3_nt: TGTGCCAGCAGCTTCGACCACACAGATACGCAGTATTTT
j_call: TRBJ2-1; clone_size: -; d_call: TRBD2; v_call: TRBV10-2; cdr3_aa: CASSEKAGLEWDEQFF; cdr3_nt: TGCGCCAGCAGTGAGAAGGCGGGACTAGAGTGGGATGAGCAGTTCTTC
j_call: TRBJ2-1; clone_size: -; d_call: TRBD1; v_call: TRBV7-9; cdr3_aa: CASSYEGQGAIRNEQFF; cdr3_nt: TGTGCCAGCAGCTATGAAGGACAGGGGGCGATTCGCAATGAGCAGTTCTTC
j_call: TRBJ2-4; clone_size: -; d_call: -; v_call: TRBV19; cdr3_aa: CASSMSGGAFIQYF; cdr3_nt: TGTGCCAGTAGTATGAGTGGGGGGGCTTTCATTCAGTACTTC
j_call: TRBJ1-2; clone_size: -; d_call: TRBD1; v_call: TRBV6-5; cdr3_aa: CASGEQGRGGYTF; cdr3_nt: TGTGCCAGCGGAGAACAGGGGAGGGGTGGCTACACCTTC
j_call: TRBJ1-6; clone_size: -; d_call: -; v_call: TRBV5-1; cdr3_aa: CASRERRVNSPLHF; cdr3_nt: TGCGCCAGCAGGGAGAGGAGAGTTAATTCACCCCTCCACTTT
j_call: TRBJ1-4; clone_size: -; d_call: -; v_call: TRBV18; cdr3_aa: CASSPGSGGNEKLFF; cdr3_nt: TGTGCCAGCTCACCGGGGAGCGGGGGGAATGAAAAACTGTTTTTT
j_call: TRBJ2-7; clone_size: -; d_call: -; v_call: TRBV7-6; cdr3_aa: CASSLNPTGIHEQYF; cdr3_nt: TGTGCCAGCAGCTTAAACCCTACAGGGATTCACGAGCAGTACTTC
j_call: TRBJ2-7; clone_size: -; d_call: -; v_call: TRBV19; cdr3_aa: CASNNRDAYEQYF; cdr3_nt: TGTGCCAGTAACAACCGGGACGCTTACGAGCAGTACTTC
j_call: TRBJ1-2; clone_size: -; d_call: -; v_call: TRBV5-1; cdr3_aa: CASSLGEGYTF; cdr3_nt: TGCGCCAGCAGCTTAGGAGAAGGCTACACCTTC
j_call: TRBJ2-1; clone_size: -; d_call: -; v_call: TRBV5-6; cdr3_aa: CASNYGTAGNEQFF; cdr3_nt: TGTGCCAGCAACTACGGGACAGCGGGCAATGAGCAGTTCTTC
j_call: TRBJ1-1; clone_size: few; d_call: -; v_call: TRBV14; cdr3_aa: CASSQMGLGLNTEAFF; cdr3_nt: TGTGCCAGCAGCCAGATGGGTCTAGGTCTCAACACTGAAGCTTTCTTT
j_call: TRBJ1-1; clone_size: -; d_call: -; v_call: TRBV15; cdr3_aa: CATSRDRAGGTEAFF; cdr3_nt: TGTGCCACCAGCAGAGATCGGGCGGGTGGGACTGAAGCTTTCTTT
j_call: TRBJ1-5; clone_size: -; d_call: TRBD1; v_call: TRBV19; cdr3_aa: CAGGQDRFKPQHF; cdr3_nt: TGTGCCGGGGGACAGGATCGATTTAAACCCCAGCATTTT
j_call: TRBJ2-7; clone_size: -; d_call: -; v_call: TRBV6-5; cdr3_aa: CASSYGAGAPEQYF; cdr3_nt: TGTGCCAGCAGTTACGGAGCAGGGGCCCCCGAGCAGTACTTC
j_call: TRBJ1-2; clone_size: -; d_call: -; v_call: TRBV30; cdr3_aa: CAWSVGTNHGYTF; cdr3_nt: TGTGCCTGGAGTGTAGGTACCAACCATGGCTACACCTTC
j_call: TRBJ2-1; clone_size: -; d_call: -; v_call: TRBV7-2; cdr3_aa: CASSSTPASVNEQFF; cdr3_nt: TGTGCCAGCAGCTCCACCCCCGCCAGTGTCAATGAGCAGTTCTTC
j_call: TRBJ1-2; clone_size: -; d_call: -; v_call: TRBV29-1; cdr3_aa: CSSETGGYGYTF; cdr3_nt: TGCAGCTCAGAGACAGGTGGATATGGCTACACCTTC
j_call: TRBJ1-1; clone_size: -; d_call: TRBD1; v_call: TRBV16; cdr3_aa: CASSGDRGLNTEAFF; cdr3_nt: TGTGCCAGCAGTGGGGACAGGGGCCTGAACACTGAAGCTTTCTTT
j_call: TRBJ2-3; clone_size: once; d_call: -; v_call: TRBV12-3/TRBV12-4; cdr3_aa: CASFGGPDTQYF; cdr3_nt: TGTGCCAGCTTTGGGGGGCCAGATACGCAGTATTTT
j_call: TRBJ2-1; clone_size: -; d_call: -; v_call: TRBV18; cdr3_aa: CASSPQSGRSYNEQFF; cdr3_nt: TGTGCCAGCTCACCACAATCGGGGCGCTCCTACAATGAGCAGTTCTTC
j_call: TRBJ1-5; clone_size: few; d_call: -; v_call: TRBV7-2; cdr3_aa: CASSYLGGGNQPQHF; cdr3_nt: TGTGCCAGCAGCTACCTTGGGGGAGGCAATCAGCCCCAGCATTTT
j_call: TRBJ2-3; clone_size: -; d_call: TRBD2; v_call: TRBV19; cdr3_aa: CASSTGLGGLASRDTQYF; cdr3_nt: TGTGCCAGTAGCACGGGCCTAGGCGGACTAGCGAGCCGAGATACGCAGTATTTT